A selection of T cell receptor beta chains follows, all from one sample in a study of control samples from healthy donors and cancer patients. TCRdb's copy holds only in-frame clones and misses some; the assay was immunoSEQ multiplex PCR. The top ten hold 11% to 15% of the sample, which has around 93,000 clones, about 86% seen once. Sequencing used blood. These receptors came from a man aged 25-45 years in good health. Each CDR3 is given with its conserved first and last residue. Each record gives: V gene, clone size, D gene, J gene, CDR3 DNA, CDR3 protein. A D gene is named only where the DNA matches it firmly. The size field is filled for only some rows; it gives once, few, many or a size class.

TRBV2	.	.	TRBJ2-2	TGTGCCAGCAGTGTGCGAGGAGGTGTGGTGGGCACCGGGGAGCTGTTTTTT	CASSVRGGVVGTGELFF
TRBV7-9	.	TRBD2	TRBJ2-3	TGTGCCAGCAGCGGTGGGACTAGCGGGAGTACAGATACGCAGTATTTT	CASSGGTSGSTDTQYF
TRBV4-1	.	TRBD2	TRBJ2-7	TGCGCCAGCAGCCAAGGGGGGGGAAGCTCCTACGAGCAGTACTTC	CASSQGGGSSYEQYF
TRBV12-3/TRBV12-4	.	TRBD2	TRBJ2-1	TGTGCCAGCAGTTTTGACAAGCGGGAAAAGCAGTTCTTC	CASSFDKREKQFF
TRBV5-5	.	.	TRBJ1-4	TGTGCCAGCAGCTTTGGACTGATGGATGAAAAACTGTTTTTT	CASSFGLMDEKLFF
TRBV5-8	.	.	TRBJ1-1	TGTGCCAGCAGCTCCCGGCAGTACACTGAAGCTTTCTTT	CASSSRQYTEAFF
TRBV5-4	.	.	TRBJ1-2	TGTGCCAGCAGCCCAGACCTGGGGGCGCGTGGCTACACCTTC	CASSPDLGARGYTF
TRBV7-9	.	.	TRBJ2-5	TGTGCCAGCAGCCTCACAGAAATCCAAGAGACCCAGTACTTC	CASSLTEIQETQYF
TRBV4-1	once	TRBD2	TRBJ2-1	TGCGCCAGCAGCCAAGATCCTCTAGCGGGAGGGTACAATGAGCAGTTCTTC	CASSQDPLAGGYNEQFF
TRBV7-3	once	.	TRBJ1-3	TGTGCCAGCAGCTCCCTCGGGGCAGCCTCTGGAAACACCATATATTTT	CASSSLGAASGNTIYF
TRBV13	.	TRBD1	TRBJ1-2	TGTGCCAGCAGCAACAGGGGCTATGGCTACACCTTC	CASSNRGYGYTF
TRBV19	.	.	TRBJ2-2	TGTGCCAGTACGAAAACCGGGGAGCTGTTTTTT	CASTKTGELFF
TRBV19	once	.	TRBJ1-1	TGTGCCAGTTCCGGGGCGGTGAACACTAAAGCTTTCTTT	CASSGAVNTKAFF
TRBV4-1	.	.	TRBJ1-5	TGCGCCAGCAGCCAAGAGGACCTCCTCAATCAGCCCCAGCATTTT	CASSQEDLLNQPQHF
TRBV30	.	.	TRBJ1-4	TGTGCCTGGGCCAGGGTGTTGGACGAAAAACTGTTTTTT	CAWARVLDEKLFF
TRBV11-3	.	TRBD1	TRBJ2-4	TGTGCCAGCAGCCAAGGGACAGGGGGCCCCCAAAACATTCAGTACTTC	CASSQGTGGPQNIQYF
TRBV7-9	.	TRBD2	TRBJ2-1	TGTGCCAGCAGCGCTAGCGGGGGATTCTACAATGAGCAGTTCTTC	CASSASGGFYNEQFF
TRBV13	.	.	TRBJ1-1	TGTGCCAGCGGGGCGGGGGGGATAAACACTGAAGCTTTCTTT	CASGAGGINTEAFF
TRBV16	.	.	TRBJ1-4	TGTGCCAGCAGCCAATCTTCGGGGGAAAAACTGTTTTTT	CASSQSSGEKLFF
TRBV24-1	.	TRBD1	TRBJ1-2	TGTGCCACCAGTGGTCCCCGGGACAGGGGGCCGGGAAACTATGGCTACACCTTC	CATSGPRDRGPGNYGYTF
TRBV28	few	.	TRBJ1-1	TGTGCCAGCAGTCCCCCAATGGGGGGGACTGAAGCTTTCTTT	CASSPPMGGTEAFF
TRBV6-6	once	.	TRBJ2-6	TGTGCCAGCAGTTACTCGAACTCTGGGGCCAACGTCCTGACTTTC	CASSYSNSGANVLTF
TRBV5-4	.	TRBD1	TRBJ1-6	TGTGCCAGCAGCCTAACTACAGGGGGCACAGACCTCCACTTT	CASSLTTGGTDLHF
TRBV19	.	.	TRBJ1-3	TGTGCCACCCAAGGAGACGTTGGTGGAAACACCATATATTTT	CATQGDVGGNTIYF
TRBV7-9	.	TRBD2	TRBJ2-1	TGTGCCGTCGGGACTAGTGGGGATTACAATGAGCAGTTCTTC	CAVGTSGDYNEQFF
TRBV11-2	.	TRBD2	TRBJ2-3	TGTGCCAGCAGCTTCGACCGCGGGAGGTTCACAGATACGCAGTATTTT	CASSFDRGRFTDTQYF
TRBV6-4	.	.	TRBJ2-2	TGTGCCAGCAGTGACCATTGTACTGTCACAGGGAGTGGAGCGGCCACCGGGGAGCTGTTTTTT	CASSDHCTVTGSGAATGELFF
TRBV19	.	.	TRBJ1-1	TGTGCCACGGGGACGGTCTTGAACACTGAAGCTTTCTTT	CATGTVLNTEAFF
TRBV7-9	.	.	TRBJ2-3	TGTGCCAGCAGCCCCCTAGACACTAGCACAGATACGCAGTATTTT	CASSPLDTSTDTQYF
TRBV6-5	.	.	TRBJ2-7	TGTGCCAGCAGTTACTCCCTAGGGGCCTACGAGCAGTACTTC	CASSYSLGAYEQYF
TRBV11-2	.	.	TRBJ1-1	TGTGCCAGCAGCTTAGATATCCGCACTGAAGCTTTCTTT	CASSLDIRTEAFF
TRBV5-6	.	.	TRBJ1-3	TGTGCCAGCAGCTTGGTCGGGGTAGGGGCTGGAAACACCATATATTTT	CASSLVGVGAGNTIYF
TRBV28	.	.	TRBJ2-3	TGTGCCAGCAGTTTTGAGGAGTGGGACAGCACAGATACGCAGTATTTT	CASSFEEWDSTDTQYF
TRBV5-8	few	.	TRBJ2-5	TGTGCCAGCAGCCTGACCGGACAGAACCAAGAGACCCAGTACTTC	CASSLTGQNQETQYF
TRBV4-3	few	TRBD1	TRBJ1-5	TGCGCCAGCAGCCCGACTCAGGGGGTGGGCAATCAGCCCCAGCATTTT	CASSPTQGVGNQPQHF
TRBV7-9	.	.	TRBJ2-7	TGTGCCAGCAGCTTGAGTCGCTTCTACGAGCAGTACTTC	CASSLSRFYEQYF
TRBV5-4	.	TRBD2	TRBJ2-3	TGTGCCAGCCGGGCGGGAGGAAGCACAGATACGCAGTATTTT	CASRAGGSTDTQYF
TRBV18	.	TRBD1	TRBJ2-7	TGTGCCAGCTCACCCGGACAGGGCAGGTCAGGCCACGAGCAGTACTTC	CASSPGQGRSGHEQYF
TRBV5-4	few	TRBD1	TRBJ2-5	TGTGCCAGCAGCTCCCGGGACAGGCCCCGGGAGGAGACCCAGTACTTC	CASSSRDRPREETQYF
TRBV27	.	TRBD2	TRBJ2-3	TGTGCCACCGGGGTAGCGGGAGCAGATACGCAGTATTTT	CATGVAGADTQYF
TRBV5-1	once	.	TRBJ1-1	TGCGCCAGCAGCCGAAATTCAAACACTGAAGCTTTCTTT	CASSRNSNTEAFF
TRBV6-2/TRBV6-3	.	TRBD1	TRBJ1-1	TGTGCCAGCAGTGTCACCGGGACAGGGGAAGCTTTCTTT	CASSVTGTGEAFF
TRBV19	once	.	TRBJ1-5	TGTGCCAGTAGTATAGTCCAACACAGGGTGCAAGGCTTCATCAATCAGCCCCAGCATTTT	CASSIVQHRVQGFINQPQHF
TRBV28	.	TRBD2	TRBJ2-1	TGTGCCAGCACTACGGCGGGAGGGCTTAGCTCCTACAATGAGCAGTTCTTC	CASTTAGGLSSYNEQFF
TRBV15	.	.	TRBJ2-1	TGTGCCACCAGCAGTCTTCGGAATGAGCAGTTCTTC	CATSSLRNEQFF
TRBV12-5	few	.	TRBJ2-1	TGTGCTAGTGGTTTGGTACTGGAGGGGAACAATGAGCAGTTCTTC	CASGLVLEGNNEQFF
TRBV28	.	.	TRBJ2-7	TGTGCCAGCAGCCAGACAGATCACCCACCCTTCTCCTACGAGCAGTACTTC	CASSQTDHPPFSYEQYF
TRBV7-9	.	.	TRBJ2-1	TGTGCCAGCAGCTTAGCTCATGGTAATGAGCAGTTCTTC	CASSLAHGNEQFF
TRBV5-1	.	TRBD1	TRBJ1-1	TGCGCCAGCAGCTTGGCCAGGACAGGGGCCAACACTGAAGCTTTCTTT	CASSLARTGANTEAFF
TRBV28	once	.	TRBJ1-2	TGTGCCAGCAGCAGCAACTATGGCTACACCTTC	CASSSNYGYTF
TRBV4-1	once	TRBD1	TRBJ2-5	TGCGCCAGCAGCCAAGCCCCCGACAGGGCGGATCAAGAGACCCAGTACTTC	CASSQAPDRADQETQYF
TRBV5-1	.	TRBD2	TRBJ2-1	TGCGCCAGCAGTTTGATATGGGGAGGACTAGCGCCGGACAATGAGCAGTTCTTC	CASSLIWGGLAPDNEQFF
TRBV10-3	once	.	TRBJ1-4	TGTGCCATCGGTGAGGGGCCGAATGAAAAACTGTTTTTT	CAIGEGPNEKLFF
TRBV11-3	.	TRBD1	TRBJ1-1	TGTGCCAGCATCACAATCGGACAGGGTCGACGGGGCACTGAAGCTTTCTTT	CASITIGQGRRGTEAFF
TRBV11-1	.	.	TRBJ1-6	TGTGCCAGCAGCCGGGGAAGAAACAGTAATTCACCCCTCCACTTT	CASSRGRNSNSPLHF
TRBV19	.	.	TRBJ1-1	TGTGCCAGTAGCGTGACAGGGAACACTGAAGCTTTCTTT	CASSVTGNTEAFF
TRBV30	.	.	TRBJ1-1	TGTGCCTGGAGTATCCCAGGGATGAACACTGAAGCTTTCTTT	CAWSIPGMNTEAFF